The source of this TCR beta chain is a study of T-cell reconstitution after alpha-beta-depleted transplantation in children. This clonotype was observed a few times. V dropped 0 bases and J dropped 6 bases, with 10 bases sitting between them. This CDR3 contains 13 residues. CDR1 is SGHRS and CDR2 is YFSETQ in the germline V gene. Unique molecular identifiers were used in preparing the TCRbeta library. TCRdb redid the calling of the PCR reads with MiXCR, one entry per CDR3 protein. In the table there are about 830,000 distinct CDR3 sequences, about 16% of which are singletons. This TCR came from a male patient between 10 and 17 years old who had a stem cell transplant for acute lymphoblastic leukemia, so the T cells may come from the graft donor. J is TRBJ2-7 and V is TRBV5-1, with D tentatively TRBD1 or TRBD2 (5 bases each). This specimen was PBMCs, mostly from graft donor cells, taken 360 days after TCRalphabeta/CD19-depleted stem cell transplant. This CDR3 is CASSLAGAFEQYF. DNA for the CDR3: TGCGCCAGCAGCTTGGCCGGGGCGTTCGAGCAGTACTTC.